The 17 T cell receptor beta chains given below trace back to one sample, sequenced in a study of blood T cell repertoires in COVID-19. Generated by immunoSEQ multiplex PCR, the TCRdb table keeps only in-frame clones and is missing some. Of approximately 280,000 clones in the sample, around 89% were seen once. Material: peripheral blood. Source of these receptors: a middle-aged man with acute or convalescent COVID-19.

The rearrangement joins TRBV30 to TRBJ1-1; perhaps TRBD1 as D (6 bases). The germline V gene encodes CDR1 GTSNPN and CDR2 SVGIG (reference sequence). Trimming took off 5 bases at V and 7 bases at J, with 14 bases between the two ends. This CDR3 has 12 residues. CDR3 protein: CAWGLGRGEAFF. CDR3 in DNA: TGTGCCTGGGGCCTGGGCAGGGGTGAAGCTTTCTTT. The full variable domain, with the rest looked up from reference TRBV30 and TRBJ1-1, is SQTIHQWPATLVQPVGSPLSLECTVEGTSNPNLYWYRQAAGRGLQLLFYSVGIGQISSEVPQNLSASRPQDRQFILSSKKLLLSDSGFYLCAWGLGRGEAFFGQGTRLTVV.

The CDR3, as DNA: TGTGCCAGCAGCAGACTAGCGGATCCCTACAATGAGCAGTTCTTC. Protein sequence: CASSRLADPYNEQFF. The V call is TRBV27, the J call TRBJ2-1; TRBD2 agrees at 9 bases. CDR1 MNHEY and CDR2 SMNVEV come from the germline V gene (reference sequence). The CDR3 contains 15 residues. V shed 6 bases and J 2 bases; nucleotides not matched to a gene: 5.

J is TRBJ1-2 and V is TRBV7-2, with 8 bases fitting TRBD1. The germline gives CDR1 SGHTA, CDR2 FQGNSA. The V segment lost 0 bases and the J segment 6 bases; nucleotides outside the gene matches: 6. CDR3 length equals 15 residues. The CDR3 DNA follows: TGTGCCAGCAGCTTAGCGCAATGGACAGGGAATGGCTACACCTTC. This sequence encodes CASSLAQWTGNGYTF.

This chain links TRBV9 with TRBJ2-3; D is ambiguous. The germline CDR1 and CDR2 sequences are SGDLS and YYNGEE. The CDR3 consists of 13 residues. V lost 4 bases, J lost 6 bases, and 12 bases lay in between. In nucleotides, the CDR3 is TGTGCCAGCAGCTCCCCCCACGCGGATACGCAGTATTTT. Its protein product is CASSSPHADTQYF.

V is TRBV24-1 and J is TRBJ1-5; 8 nucleotides match TRBD1. Germline values: CDR1 KGHDR, CDR2 SFDVKD. The CDR3 is 17 amino acids. The J segment lost 6 bases and the V segment lost 2 bases, leaving 11 bases of the junction unmatched. CDR3 nucleotides: TGTGCCACCAGTGATTCCCAAGGACAGGGATCGCGTCAGCCCCAGCATTTT. Protein product: CATSDSQGQGSRQPQHF.

The chain combines TRBV19 with TRBJ1-6; D call uncertain. V was cut by 3 bases and J by 9 bases, with 12 bases left in between. Germline values: CDR1 LNHDA, CDR2 SQIVND (reference sequence). The CDR3 has 14 amino acids. DNA for the CDR3: TGTGCCAGTAGTATTCTGCAGGATGGTTCACCCCTCCACTTT. Its protein product is CASSILQDGSPLHF.

The chain uses TRBV6-6 and TRBJ1-1; D not certain. CDR3 length: 13 residues. CDR1 and CDR2 (germline): MNHNY, SVGAGI (reference sequence). The V end lost 0 bases, the J end lost 5 bases, and 7 bases lay between the germline ends. The CDR3 DNA is TGTGCCAGCAGTTACTCAGAGGGTACTGAAGCTTTCTTT. This codes for CASSYSEGTEAFF.

The DNA for the CDR3 is TGTGCCAGCAGTACGGACAGGGCGAGAGATGGCTACACCTTC. It encodes CASSTDRARDGYTF. The chain combines TRBV27 with TRBJ1-2, with 8 bases identical to TRBD1. CDR1 MNHEY and CDR2 SMNVEV come from the germline V gene (reference sequence). The V and J ends lost 5 bases and 6 bases, in that order; junction bases with no gene match: 8. This CDR3 has 14 residues.

This clone was counted between two and nine times. This rearrangement joins TRBV19 to TRBJ1-5; 11 bases fit TRBD1. CDR3 length: 15 residues. Germline V gene sequence: CDR1 LNHDA, CDR2 SQIVND (reference sequence). V gave up 5 bases and J gave up 6 bases; unmatched junction bases: 6. CDR3 sequence (DNA): TGTGCCAGTAGTTGGGACAGGGGGTCAGCTCAGCCCCAGCATTTT. This translates into CASSWDRGSAQPQHF.

The chain recombines TRBV5-6 with TRBJ2-3, with 9 bases matching TRBD1. The CDR3 is 16 amino acids. CDR1 SGHDT and CDR2 YYEEEE come from the germline V gene. Trimming at V came to 5 bases and at J to 5 bases, leaving 12 bases not matched to a gene. The CDR3 DNA reads TGTGCCAGCAGACCAACCGGGACAGGGAAGGAAGATACGCAGTATTTT. Protein product: CASRPTGTGKEDTQYF.

On this clone: Other DNA sequences in the sample encode the same CDR3. The chain recombines TRBV24-1 with TRBJ1-1, with TRBD1 as a possible D gene (5 bases). CDR1 and CDR2 from the germline V gene are KGHDR and SFDVKD. Trimming removed 3 bases from V and 4 bases from J, with 5 bases in between. This CDR3 is built from 12 residues. The CDR3 nucleotides are TGTGCCACCAGTGATCAGGGCACTGAAGCTTTCTTT. Amino acids: CATSDQGTEAFF.

The CDR3 nucleotides are TGTGCCAGCAGTCCGGCGGGACAGGGGAAGGCTGAAGCTTTCTTT. Translated, it gives CASSPAGQGKAEAFF. The gene calls are TRBV28 and TRBJ1-1; 10 nucleotides align to TRBD1. This CDR3 has 15 amino acids. Germline CDR1 reads MDHEN; CDR2 reads SYDVKM. V lost 5 bases and J lost 6; bases outside the gene matches: 9.

The V gene is TRBV19, the J gene TRBJ1-2; D remains unclear. The CDR3 loop spans 15 amino acids. The V end was cut by 2 bases, the J end by 4 bases, with 14 bases between. Germline V gives CDR1 LNHDA, CDR2 SQIVND (reference sequence). The CDR3 reads CASSINHSGGYGYTF. DNA for the CDR3: TGTGCCAGTAGTATAAATCATTCGGGAGGCTATGGCTACACCTTC.

The J gene is TRBJ1-1, the V gene TRBV3-1 (or the pseudogene TRBV3-2), with 7 bases lining up with TRBD1. The CDR3 consists of 12 residues. The V and J ends lost 1 base and 10 bases, in that order; junction bases with no gene match: 3. Per the germline V gene, CDR1 is LGHDT and CDR2 is YNNKEL (reference sequence). CDR3 bases: TGTGCCAGCAGCCAAGCCCAGGGGGGAGCTTTCTTT. Amino acids: CASSQAQGGAFF.

This chain uses TRBV6-2 or TRBV6-3 with TRBJ1-1; 7 positions match TRBD1. The germline V gene encodes CDR1 MNHEY and CDR2 SVGEGT. Trimming cost V 8 bases and J 0 bases; bases outside gene matches: 12. The length of the CDR3 is 16 residues. The CDR3 DNA follows: TGTGCCAGCGGCCGGGACAGAGTTTATTTGAACACTGAAGCTTTCTTT. Protein: CASGRDRVYLNTEAFF.

V is TRBV6-5 and J is TRBJ2-3; D may be TRBD2 (5 bases). Trimming took off 10 bases at V and 3 bases at J, with 17 bases between the two ends. CDR1 and CDR2 (germline): MNHEY, SVGAGI. This CDR3 is built from 14 residues. In DNA, the CDR3 is TGTGCCACCTCTCCCGGACTTCTTACAGATACGCAGTATTTT. It specifies CATSPGLLTDTQYF.

The V gene is TRBV6-5, the J gene TRBJ2-2; tentative D call: TRBD2 (5 bases). The CDR3 is made up of 14 amino acids. Germline CDR1 MNHEY, CDR2 SVGAGI. The ends were cut back, 8 bases at V and 2 bases at J, with 12 bases in the middle. CDR3 in DNA: TGTGCCAGCGAGGAGGTTCTAAACACCGGGGAGCTGTTTTTT. Protein product: CASEEVLNTGELFF.